This TCR beta chain was captured by sequencing in a study of Tregs in tolerant kidney transplant recipients. In the study overall: Mixed chimerism was transient after nonmyeloablative marrow transplants from related graft donors. General study results and limits: Changing PCR primers prevented nucleotide comparison between some patients' samples. Findings come from small patient numbers and require larger validation.

Germline V gives CDR1 SEHNR, CDR2 FQNEAQ (reference sequence). This CDR3 contains 14 residues. Germline trimming cut 5 bases from V and 5 bases from J; bases unmatched to any gene: 9. CD4+CD25+CD127- Tregs, CD4+CD25- non-Tregs, CD4 and CD8 cells were sorted. Using immunoSEQ multiplex PCR, the repertoire was profiled, and TCRdb retains in-frame clones only, with some absent. The data show roughly 30,000 clones, and the top ten clones hold approximately 15%. On this clone itself: Its cognate antigen is unknown. The read ends 3 residues before the CDR3 terminus; that terminus is restored from the germline J gene.

The sequencing here drew on CD8+ T cells from blood, taken before the transplant. The V and J genes are TRBV7-9 and TRBJ2-7, with 7 bases matching TRBD2. The clonotype originates from a human donor who received a combined kidney and bone marrow transplant. CDR3 sequence: CASSRVGGVHEQYF. The sequenced part of the CDR3 DNA is TGTGCCAGCAGCCGCGTGGGGGGGGTTCACGAG.